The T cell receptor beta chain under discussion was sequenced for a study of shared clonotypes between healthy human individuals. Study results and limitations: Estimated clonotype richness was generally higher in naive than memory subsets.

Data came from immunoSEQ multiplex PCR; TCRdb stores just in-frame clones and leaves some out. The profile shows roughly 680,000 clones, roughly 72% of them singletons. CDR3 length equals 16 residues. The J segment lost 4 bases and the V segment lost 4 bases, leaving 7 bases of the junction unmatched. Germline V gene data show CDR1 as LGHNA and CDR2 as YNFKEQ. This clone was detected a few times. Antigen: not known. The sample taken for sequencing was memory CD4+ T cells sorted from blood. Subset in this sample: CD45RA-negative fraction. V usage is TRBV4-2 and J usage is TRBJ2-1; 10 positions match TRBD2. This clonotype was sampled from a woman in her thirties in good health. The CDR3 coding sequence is TGTGCCAGCAGCCGTCCGGGACTAGCGCCATACAATGAGCAGTTCTTC. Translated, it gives CASSRPGLAPYNEQFF.